A selection of T cell receptor beta chains follows, all from one sample in a study of regulatory T cells in long-lasting Graves disease. TCRdb reprocessed the multiplex PCR reads via MiXCR and lists one record per CDR3 protein. The sample has roughly 520,000 distinct CDR3 sequences, 9.5% to 15% seen once. These data were also filed under a second study, of T cells in Graves' hyperthyroidism and ophthalmopathy.

Here the sequenced sample was peripheral blood mononuclear cells (PBMCs), taken at new diagnosis, from a patient treated with antithyroid drugs. Receptor source: a woman in her 30s with Graves disease. Both conserved end residues are part of each CDR3. The D gene is left open where the match is weak. Size values are once, few and many counts, or a class for expanded clones, and some rows have none.

clone_size j_call d_call v_call cdr3_length cdr3_aa cdr3_nt
many TRBJ2-3 TRBD2 TRBV13 17 CASSLFGAGVERDTQYF TGTGCCAGCAGCTTATTCGGGGCGGGAGTAGAACGAGATACGCAGTATTTT
- TRBJ2-7 - TRBV20-1 14 CSARDRVSLYEQYF TGCAGTGCTAGAGATCGGGTCAGCCTCTACGAGCAGTACTTC
many TRBJ1-4 - TRBV2 16 CASSEDSYSTNEKLFF TGTGCCAGCAGTGAAGATAGTTATTCAACTAATGAAAAACTGTTTTTT
few TRBJ2-1 TRBD2 TRBV20-1 16 CSAGGRGGPPYNEQFF TGCAGTGCTGGCGGTAGGGGAGGGCCCCCCTACAATGAGCAGTTCTTC
many TRBJ1-1 - TRBV5-5 14 CASSLEGLGTEAFF TGTGCCAGCAGCTTGGAGGGGCTCGGCACTGAAGCTTTCTTT
few TRBJ1-4 TRBD1 TRBV7-2 19 CASSLGGSTGDRANEKLFF TGTGCCAGCAGCTTAGGGGGCAGTACCGGGGACAGGGCAAATGAAAAACTGTTTTTT
few TRBJ2-1 - TRBV11-2 14 CASSPLGPTVEQLF TGTGCCAGCAGCCCCCTGGGACCAACAGTAGAGCAGCTCTTC
few TRBJ2-7 - TRBV30 14 CAWSTPGPAYEQYF TGTGCCTGGAGTACCCCGGGGCCCGCCTACGAGCAGTACTTC
many TRBJ1-1 TRBD1 TRBV4-3 17 CASSQITQGARGTEAFF TGCGCCAGCAGCCAGATCACACAGGGGGCGCGGGGCACTGAAGCTTTCTTT
many TRBJ2-1 - TRBV7-3 14 CASSLLAGALEQFF TGTGCCAGCAGCTTACTGGCGGGGGCGTTAGAGCAGTTCTTC
many TRBJ2-5 - TRBV2 15 CASSVSAFIQETQYF TGTGCCAGCAGTGTGTCAGCGTTTATCCAAGAGACCCAGTACTTC
few TRBJ2-7 - TRBV28 14 CASSLSGGFYEQYF TGTGCCAGCAGTTTATCTGGGGGATTCTACGAGCAGTACTTC
few TRBJ2-7 - TRBV7-9 14 CASSLSTVSYEQYF TGTGCCAGCAGCTTGTCGACGGTCTCCTACGAGCAGTACTTC
- TRBJ2-1 TRBD2 TRBV6-2/TRBV6-3 16 CASSYSGLAGFNEQFF TGTGCCAGCAGTTACTCGGGACTAGCGGGTTTCAATGAGCAGTTCTTC
- TRBJ1-4 - TRBV5-5 14 CASSLGWANEKLFF TGTGCCAGCAGCTTGGGGTGGGCTAATGAAAAACTGTTTTTT
- TRBJ1-2 - TRBV12-3/TRBV12-4 12 CASSTANYGYTF TGTGCCAGCAGCACAGCGAACTATGGCTACACCTTC
many TRBJ1-5 - TRBV28 15 CASSLPAGSSQPQHF TGTGCCAGCAGTTTACCGGCAGGTAGCTCTCAGCCCCAGCATTTT
few TRBJ2-5 - TRBV28 18 CASSLAPALRSIQETQYF TGTGCCAGCAGTTTAGCCCCCGCCCTTAGATCTATCCAAGAGACCCAGTACTTC
many TRBJ2-2 TRBD2 TRBV7-2 18 CASSQTGLAGAVTGELFF TGTGCCAGCAGCCAAACGGGACTAGCGGGAGCGGTCACCGGGGAGCTGTTTTTT
few TRBJ1-2 - TRBV7-2 13 CASSFLRNYGYTF TGTGCCAGCAGCTTTCTCAGAAACTATGGCTACACCTTC
many TRBJ1-6 TRBD1 TRBV7-9 14 CASSLGQPLSPLHF TGTGCCAGCAGCCTGGGACAGCCTCTTTCACCCCTCCACTTT
- TRBJ2-5 - TRBV3-1 13 CASSQRAQETQYF TGTGCCAGCAGCCAACGGGCTCAAGAGACCCAGTACTTC
many TRBJ1-5 TRBD1 TRBV20-1 14 CSAGRTGGGQPQHF TGCAGTGCTGGGAGGACAGGGGGTGGACAGCCCCAGCATTTT
many TRBJ2-5 - TRBV29-1 15 CSVGSEGALQETQYF TGCAGCGTTGGGTCGGAGGGGGCCCTCCAAGAGACCCAGTACTTC
many TRBJ2-7 TRBD2 TRBV6-1 13 CASSVTSLDEQYF TGTGCCAGCAGTGTGACTAGCTTGGACGAGCAGTACTTC
- TRBJ1-2 TRBD1 TRBV6-1 14 CASGRTGGDYGYTF TGTGCCAGCGGTCGGACAGGGGGCGACTATGGCTACACCTTC
many TRBJ2-1 TRBD2 TRBV15 15 CATSRGTSGHNEQFF TGTGCCACCAGCAGAGGGACTAGCGGCCACAATGAGCAGTTCTTC
- TRBJ1-2 TRBD1 TRBV7-9 16 CASSRSGGASAYGYTF TGTGCCAGCAGCAGGTCAGGGGGCGCGTCGGCCTATGGCTACACCTTC
many TRBJ1-6 - TRBV6-2/TRBV6-3 16 CASSDNLSLINSPLHF TGTGCCAGCAGTGATAACTTGAGCTTAATAAATTCACCCCTCCACTTT
few TRBJ2-1 - TRBV4-1 16 CASSQEAAGFYNEQFF TGCGCCAGCAGCCAAGAGGCAGCGGGTTTCTACAATGAGCAGTTCTTC
- TRBJ2-7 - TRBV2 14 CASSLGPAFYEQYF TGTGCCAGCAGCCTGGGACCAGCTTTCTACGAGCAGTACTTC
few TRBJ2-5 - TRBV27 18 CASSLSAPAGLYQETQYF TGTGCCAGCAGTTTATCAGCGCCAGCGGGCCTGTACCAAGAGACCCAGTACTTC
few TRBJ2-6 - TRBV6-9 14 CASSYEAGANVLTF TGTGCCAGCAGTTACGAAGCTGGGGCCAACGTCCTGACTTTC
many TRBJ2-1 TRBD2 TRBV7-3 14 CASSPAGGPNEQFF TGTGCCAGCAGCCCCGCGGGAGGGCCCAATGAGCAGTTCTTC
many TRBJ2-3 TRBD1 TRBV12-3/TRBV12-4 15 CASSLNRGERDTQYF TGTGCCAGCAGTTTAAACAGGGGAGAACGAGATACGCAGTATTTT
few TRBJ2-2 - TRBV6-1 15 CASSNRRANTGELFF TGTGCCAGCAGTAATCGACGGGCGAACACCGGGGAGCTGTTTTTT
many TRBJ1-6 - TRBV4-2 16 CASSQDLRSHNSPLHF TGTGCCAGCAGCCAAGACCTACGTAGCCATAATTCACCCCTCCACTTT